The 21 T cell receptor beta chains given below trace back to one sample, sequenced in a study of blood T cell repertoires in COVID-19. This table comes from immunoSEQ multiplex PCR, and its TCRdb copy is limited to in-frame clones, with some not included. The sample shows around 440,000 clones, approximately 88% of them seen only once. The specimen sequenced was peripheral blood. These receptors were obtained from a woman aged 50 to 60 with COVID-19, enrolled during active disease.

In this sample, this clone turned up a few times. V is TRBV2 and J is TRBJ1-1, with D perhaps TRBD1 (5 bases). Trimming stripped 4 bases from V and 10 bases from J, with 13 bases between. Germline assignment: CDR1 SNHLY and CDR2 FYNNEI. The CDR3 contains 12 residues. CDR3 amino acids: CASSGDSLRAFF. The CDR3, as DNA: TGTGCCAGCAGTGGTGACAGCCTTAGAGCTTTCTTT.

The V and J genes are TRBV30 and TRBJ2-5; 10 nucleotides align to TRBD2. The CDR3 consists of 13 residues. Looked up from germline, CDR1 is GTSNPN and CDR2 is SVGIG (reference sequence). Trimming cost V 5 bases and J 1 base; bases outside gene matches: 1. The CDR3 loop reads CAWERGGQETQYF. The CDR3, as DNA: TGTGCCTGGGAGCGGGGGGGCCAAGAGACCCAGTACTTC.

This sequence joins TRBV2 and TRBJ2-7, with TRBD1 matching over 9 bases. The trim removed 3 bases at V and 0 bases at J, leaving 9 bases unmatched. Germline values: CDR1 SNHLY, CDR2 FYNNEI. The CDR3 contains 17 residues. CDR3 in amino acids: CASSEGTGYGLSYEQYF. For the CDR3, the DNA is TGTGCCAGCAGTGAGGGGACAGGGTACGGACTCTCCTACGAGCAGTACTTC. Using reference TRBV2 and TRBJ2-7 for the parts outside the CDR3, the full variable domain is EPEVTQTPSHQVTQMGQEVILRCVPISNHLYFYWYRQILGQKVEFLVSFYNNEISEKSEIFDDQFSVERPDGSNFTLKIRSTKLEDSAMYFCASSEGTGYGLSYEQYFGPGTRLTVT.

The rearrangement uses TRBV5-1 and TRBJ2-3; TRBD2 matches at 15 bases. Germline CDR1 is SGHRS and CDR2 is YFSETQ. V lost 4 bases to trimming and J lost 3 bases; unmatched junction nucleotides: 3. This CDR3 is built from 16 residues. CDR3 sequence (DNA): TGCGCCAGCAGCAGGGGACTAGCGGGGGGAACAGATACGCAGTATTTT. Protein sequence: CASSRGLAGGTDTQYF.

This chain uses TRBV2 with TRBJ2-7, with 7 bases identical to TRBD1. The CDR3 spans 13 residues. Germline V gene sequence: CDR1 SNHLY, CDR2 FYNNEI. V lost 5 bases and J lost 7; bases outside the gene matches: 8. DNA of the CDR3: TGTGCCAGCAGTCAAGGACAGGTAGCTGAGCAGTACTTC. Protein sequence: CASSQGQVAEQYF.

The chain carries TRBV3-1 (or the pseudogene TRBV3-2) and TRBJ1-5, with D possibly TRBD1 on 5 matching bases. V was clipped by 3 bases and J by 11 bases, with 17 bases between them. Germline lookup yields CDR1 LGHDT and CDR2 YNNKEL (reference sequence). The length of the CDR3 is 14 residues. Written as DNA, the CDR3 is TGTGCCAGCAGCCAGGGGAGGGGATCACTGGCCCAGCATTTT. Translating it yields CASSQGRGSLAQHF.

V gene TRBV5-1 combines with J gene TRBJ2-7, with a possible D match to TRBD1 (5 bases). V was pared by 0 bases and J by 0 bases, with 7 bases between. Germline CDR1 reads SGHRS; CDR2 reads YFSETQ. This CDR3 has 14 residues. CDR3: CASSLGGRSYEQYF. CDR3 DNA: TGCGCCAGCAGCTTGGGGGGCCGCTCCTACGAGCAGTACTTC.

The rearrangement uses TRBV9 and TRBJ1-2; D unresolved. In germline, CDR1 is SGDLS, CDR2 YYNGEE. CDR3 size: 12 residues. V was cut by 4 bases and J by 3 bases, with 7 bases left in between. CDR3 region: CASSTAYYGYTF. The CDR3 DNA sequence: TGTGCCAGCAGCACAGCATACTATGGCTACACCTTC.

The CDR3 protein is CASRPSSGNEQFF. The CDR3, as DNA: TGTGCCAGCAGACCCTCTAGCGGCAATGAGCAGTTCTTC. The chain couples TRBV12-3 or TRBV12-4 to TRBJ2-1; 7 bases map to TRBD2. This CDR3 is 13 amino acids long. J lost 6 bases, V lost 6 bases, and 5 bases had no gene match.

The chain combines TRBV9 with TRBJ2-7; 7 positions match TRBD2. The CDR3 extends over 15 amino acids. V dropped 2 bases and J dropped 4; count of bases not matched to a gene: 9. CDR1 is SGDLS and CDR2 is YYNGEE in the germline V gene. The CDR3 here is CASSVGQGGVYEQYF. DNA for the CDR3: TGTGCCAGCAGCGTCGGGCAGGGAGGGGTGTACGAGCAGTACTTC.

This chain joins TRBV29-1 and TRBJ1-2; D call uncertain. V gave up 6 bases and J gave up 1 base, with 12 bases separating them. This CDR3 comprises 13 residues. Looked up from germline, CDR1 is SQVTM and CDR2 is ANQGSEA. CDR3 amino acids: CSVPLTVNYGYTF. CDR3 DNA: TGCAGCGTCCCCCTCACAGTTAACTATGGCTACACCTTC.

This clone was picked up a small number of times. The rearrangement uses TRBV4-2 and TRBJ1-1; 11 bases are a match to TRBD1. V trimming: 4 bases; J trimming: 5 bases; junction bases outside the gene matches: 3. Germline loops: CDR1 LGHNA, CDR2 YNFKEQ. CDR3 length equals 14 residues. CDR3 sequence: CASSRDRGGTEAFF. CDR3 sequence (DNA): TGTGCCAGCAGCCGGGACAGGGGGGGGACTGAAGCTTTCTTT.

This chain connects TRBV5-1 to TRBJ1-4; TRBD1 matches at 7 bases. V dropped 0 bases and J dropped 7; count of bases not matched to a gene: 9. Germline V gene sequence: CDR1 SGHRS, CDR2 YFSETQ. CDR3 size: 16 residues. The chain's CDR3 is CASSLATGVGSEKLFF. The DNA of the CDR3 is TGCGCCAGCAGCTTGGCCACAGGGGTTGGGAGTGAAAAACTGTTTTTT.

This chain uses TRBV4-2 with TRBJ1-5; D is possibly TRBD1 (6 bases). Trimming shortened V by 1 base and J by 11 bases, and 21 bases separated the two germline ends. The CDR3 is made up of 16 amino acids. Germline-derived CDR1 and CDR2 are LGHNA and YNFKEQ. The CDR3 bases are TGTGCCAGCAGCCAAGGTGCAGGGGCCTCTAGGGAGTCCCAGCATTTT. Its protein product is CASSQGAGASRESQHF.

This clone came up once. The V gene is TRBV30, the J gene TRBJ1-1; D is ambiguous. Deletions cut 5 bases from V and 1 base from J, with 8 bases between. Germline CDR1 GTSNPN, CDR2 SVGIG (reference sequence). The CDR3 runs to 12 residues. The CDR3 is CAWEAWNTEAFF. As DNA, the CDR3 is TGTGCCTGGGAGGCTTGGAACACTGAAGCTTTCTTT.

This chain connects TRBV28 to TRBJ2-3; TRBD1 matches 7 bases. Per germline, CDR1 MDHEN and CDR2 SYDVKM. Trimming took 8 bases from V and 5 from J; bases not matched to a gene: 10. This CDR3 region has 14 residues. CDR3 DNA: TGTGCCAGCCAGGGACAGACCAGTCAAGATACGCAGTATTTT. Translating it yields CASQGQTSQDTQYF. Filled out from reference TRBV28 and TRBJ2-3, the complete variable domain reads DVKVTQSSRYLVKRTGEKVFLECVQDMDHENMFWYRQDPGLGLRLIYFSYDVKMKEKGDIPEGYSVSREKKERFSLILESASTNQTSMYLCASQGQTSQDTQYFGPGTRLTVL.

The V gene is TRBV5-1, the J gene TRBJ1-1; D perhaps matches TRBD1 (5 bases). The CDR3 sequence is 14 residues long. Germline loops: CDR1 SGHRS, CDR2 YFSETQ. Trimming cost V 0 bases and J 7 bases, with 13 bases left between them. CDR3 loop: CASSLEGKTDEAFF. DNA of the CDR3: TGCGCCAGCAGCTTGGAGGGGAAAACTGATGAAGCTTTCTTT.

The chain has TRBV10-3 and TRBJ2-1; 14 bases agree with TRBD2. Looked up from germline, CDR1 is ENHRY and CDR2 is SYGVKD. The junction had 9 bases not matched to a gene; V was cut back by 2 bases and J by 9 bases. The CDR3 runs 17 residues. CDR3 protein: CAISELGTSGGTAEQFF. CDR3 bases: TGTGCCATCAGTGAGCTTGGGACTAGCGGGGGTACCGCTGAGCAGTTCTTC.

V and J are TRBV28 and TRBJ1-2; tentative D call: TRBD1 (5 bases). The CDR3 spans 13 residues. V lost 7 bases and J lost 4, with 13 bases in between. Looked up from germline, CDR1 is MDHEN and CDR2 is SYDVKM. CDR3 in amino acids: CASNPGRAYGYTF. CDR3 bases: TGTGCCAGCAATCCCGGCAGGGCCTATGGCTACACCTTC.

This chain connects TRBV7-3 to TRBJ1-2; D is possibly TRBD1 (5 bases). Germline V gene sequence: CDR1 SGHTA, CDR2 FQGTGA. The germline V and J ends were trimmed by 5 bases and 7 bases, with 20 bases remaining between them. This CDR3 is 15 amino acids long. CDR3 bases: TGTGCCAGCAGCCCGGGACCTTTAATGGAGGGTGGCTACACCTTC. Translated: CASSPGPLMEGGYTF. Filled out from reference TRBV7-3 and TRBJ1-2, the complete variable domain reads GAGVSQTPSNKVTEKGKYVELRCDPISGHTALYWYRQSLGQGPEFLIYFQGTGAADDSGLPNDRFFAVRPEGSVSTLKIQRTERGDSAVYLCASSPGPLMEGGYTFGSGTRLTVV.

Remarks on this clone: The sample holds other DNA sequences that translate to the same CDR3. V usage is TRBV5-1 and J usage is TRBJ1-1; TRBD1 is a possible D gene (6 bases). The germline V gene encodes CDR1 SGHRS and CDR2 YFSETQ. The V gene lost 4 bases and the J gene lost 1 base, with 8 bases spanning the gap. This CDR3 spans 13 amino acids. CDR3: CASSLTGNTEAFF. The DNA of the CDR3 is TGCGCCAGCAGCCTGACAGGGAACACTGAAGCTTTCTTT.